A selection of T cell receptor beta chains follows, all from one sample in a study of shared clonotypes between healthy human individuals. Sequencing used immunoSEQ multiplex PCR; TCRdb keeps in-frame clones, though not all of them. The sample includes around 2,000,000 clones, 85% to 95% of them seen just once. What was sequenced was naive CD4+ T cells sorted from blood. These receptor sequences come from a young man in good health. The CDR3 runs from the conserved cysteine through the conserved F or W. D genes are given only for firm matches. Size tells how often a clone was seen (once, few, many) or the class of an expanded clone, and some rows leave it out.

cdr3_aa,cdr3_nt,d_call,j_call,clone_size,v_call
CASSGRGVVAFF,TGTGCCAGCAGCGGTCGTGGGGTTGTCGCTTTCTTT,NA,TRBJ1-1,NA,TRBV7-2
CAISESGQVDTSSYEQYF,TGTGCCATCAGTGAGTCAGGACAGGTGGATACGAGCTCCTACGAGCAGTACTTC,TRBD1,TRBJ2-7,NA,TRBV10-3
CASSQGTANTGELFF,TGTGCCAGCTCGCAGGGCACAGCGAACACCGGGGAGCTGTTTTTT,NA,TRBJ2-2,NA,TRBV18
CASSLNRFFYEQYF,TGTGCCAGCAGTTTAAACAGGTTCTTCTACGAGCAGTACTTC,NA,TRBJ2-7,many,TRBV28
CSVAEGFWQPQHF,TGCAGCGTTGCGGAGGGATTTTGGCAGCCCCAGCATTTT,NA,TRBJ1-5,once,TRBV29-1
CASSLWGNTEAFF,TGTGCCAGCAGTTTATGGGGGAACACTGAAGCTTTCTTT,NA,TRBJ1-1,NA,TRBV28
CASSLFGEWGTEAFF,TGCGCCAGCAGCTTGTTTGGGGAGTGGGGCACTGAAGCTTTCTTT,NA,TRBJ1-1,NA,TRBV5-1
CASRPAGLTSYEQYF,TGTGCCAGCAGACCAGCGGGGCTAACTTCCTACGAGCAGTACTTC,TRBD2,TRBJ2-7,NA,TRBV2
CASSRDHYEQYF,TGTGCCAGCAGCCGGGACCACTACGAGCAGTACTTC,NA,TRBJ2-7,NA,TRBV7-9
CASTARAQETQYF,TGTGCCAGCACCGCGCGGGCTCAAGAGACCCAGTACTTC,NA,TRBJ2-5,NA,TRBV2
CASSLNSAGDEQYF,TGCGCCAGCAGCTTGAACAGCGCGGGGGACGAGCAGTACTTC,TRBD2,TRBJ2-7,NA,TRBV5-1
CASSSPGYGYTF,TGTGCCAGCAGTTCCCCGGGCTATGGCTACACCTTC,NA,TRBJ1-2,NA,TRBV6-5
CASSLRDEQFF,TGTGCCAGCAGCTTACGCGATGAGCAGTTCTTC,NA,TRBJ2-1,NA,TRBV11-3
CASSLLYEQYF,TGTGCCAGCAGCTTATTGTACGAGCAGTACTTC,NA,TRBJ2-7,NA,TRBV7-2
CASSEGTSGGLYEQYF,TGTGCCAGCAGCGAGGGGACTAGCGGGGGATTGTACGAGCAGTACTTC,TRBD2,TRBJ2-7,NA,TRBV9
CASRSQGAFQETQYF,TGTGCCAGCAGAAGTCAGGGGGCGTTCCAAGAGACCCAGTACTTC,TRBD1,TRBJ2-5,NA,TRBV6-5
CASTLGSSGNTIYF,TGTGCCAGTACCCTGGGCAGCTCTGGAAACACCATATATTTT,NA,TRBJ1-3,NA,TRBV19
CASTLRGEKLFF,TGTGCCAGCACCCTCAGGGGGGAAAAACTGTTTTTT,TRBD1,TRBJ1-4,NA,TRBV7-9
CASSEGLVRTDTQYF,TGTGCCAGCAGTGAAGGGTTAGTCCGCACAGATACGCAGTATTTT,NA,TRBJ2-3,NA,TRBV2
CASSLLDRGSYEQYF,TGTGCCAGCAGCTTACTTGACAGGGGATCCTACGAGCAGTACTTC,TRBD1,TRBJ2-7,NA,TRBV5-4
CASATQGTSTDTQYF,TGTGCCAGCGCAACACAGGGGACTAGCACAGATACGCAGTATTTT,NA,TRBJ2-3,once,TRBV6-5
CASSPVLAGAQQEQYF,TGTGCCAGCTCACCGGTCTTAGCGGGAGCCCAGCAGGAACAGTACTTC,TRBD2,TRBJ2-7,NA,TRBV18
CASSTNADTQYF,TGTGCCAGTAGTACCAACGCAGATACGCAGTATTTT,NA,TRBJ2-3,NA,TRBV19
CASSPEAGGGGYTF,TGTGCCAGCAGCCCGGAGGCAGGGGGCGGTGGCTACACCTTC,TRBD1,TRBJ1-2,NA,TRBV6-6
CASSRWDTEAFF,TGTGCCAGCAGTCGGTGGGACACTGAAGCTTTCTTT,NA,TRBJ1-1,few,TRBV6-5
CASSVEGRTDTQYF,TGTGCCAGCAGCGTAGAGGGGCGCACAGATACGCAGTATTTT,NA,TRBJ2-3,NA,TRBV9
CASSQDTSGGIVETQYF,TGTGCCAGCAGCCAAGATACGAGCGGGGGGATAGTAGAGACCCAGTACTTC,TRBD2,TRBJ2-5,NA,TRBV4-2
CASSNRLAGDTGELFF,TGTGCCAGTAGTAACCGACTAGCGGGGGACACCGGGGAGCTGTTTTTT,TRBD2,TRBJ2-2,NA,TRBV19
CAWNQAGFQETQYF,TGTGCCTGGAACCAGGCGGGATTCCAAGAGACCCAGTACTTC,NA,TRBJ2-5,NA,TRBV30
CASTPGGLALSSYNEQFF,TGCGCCAGCACTCCAGGGGGACTAGCGTTAAGCTCCTACAATGAGCAGTTCTTC,TRBD2,TRBJ2-1,NA,TRBV4-1
CASSTGPDRQNEKLFF,TGTGCCAGCAGTACCGGGCCGGACAGACAGAATGAAAAACTGTTTTTT,NA,TRBJ1-4,NA,TRBV28
CASIVDRLRTEAFF,TGTGCCAGCATTGTGGACAGGCTGCGCACTGAAGCTTTCTTT,TRBD1,TRBJ1-1,NA,TRBV6-1
CASSLGQGWRDEKLFF,TGTGCCAGCAGCTTGGGACAGGGATGGAGGGATGAAAAACTGTTTTTT,TRBD1,TRBJ1-4,NA,TRBV5-4
CATSSRDRGPYEQYF,TGTGCCACCAGCAGCAGGGACAGAGGTCCATACGAGCAGTACTTC,TRBD1,TRBJ2-7,NA,TRBV15
CASSVTGTYEQYF,TGTGCCAGCAGTGTAACGGGAACCTACGAGCAGTACTTC,NA,TRBJ2-7,once,TRBV25-1
CASSSPAGGTDTQYF,TGTGCCAGCAGTTCCCCCGCGGGGGGCACAGATACGCAGTATTTT,TRBD2,TRBJ2-3,NA,TRBV28
CAISEGVNTEAFF,TGTGCCATCAGTGAGGGGGTGAACACTGAAGCTTTCTTT,NA,TRBJ1-1,NA,TRBV10-3
CAWSSGRSHEQYF,TGTGCCTGGAGTAGCGGGAGGAGCCACGAGCAGTACTTC,TRBD2,TRBJ2-7,NA,TRBV30
CASSEFAGASYEQYF,TGCGCCAGCAGTGAATTCGCGGGAGCTTCCTACGAGCAGTACTTC,TRBD2,TRBJ2-7,NA,TRBV10-1
CAWSVLQGLAKNIQYF,TGTGCCTGGAGTGTATTACAGGGGCTAGCCAAAAACATTCAGTACTTC,TRBD1,TRBJ2-4,NA,TRBV30
CASSLRQKNTEAFF,TGTGCCAGCAGCTTACGACAGAAAAACACTGAAGCTTTCTTT,NA,TRBJ1-1,NA,TRBV5-6
CASSLGHPGNYGYTF,TGTGCCAGCAGCCTGGGACACCCAGGGAACTATGGCTACACCTTC,NA,TRBJ1-2,NA,TRBV5-6
CASSAGTLLFTDTQYF,TGTGCCAGCAGTGCCGGGACTCTCCTCTTCACAGATACGCAGTATTTT,NA,TRBJ2-3,NA,TRBV6-1
CASEGTTGELFF,TGTGCCAGCGAAGGGACCACCGGGGAGCTGTTTTTT,NA,TRBJ2-2,NA,TRBV28
CASSQSTSGKGYEQYF,TGCGCCAGCAGCCAATCAACTAGCGGGAAGGGTTACGAGCAGTACTTC,TRBD2,TRBJ2-7,NA,TRBV4-1
CASSYTGETYQPQHF,TGTGCCAGCAGTTACACCGGGGAAACCTATCAGCCCCAGCATTTT,NA,TRBJ1-5,NA,TRBV6-5
CSVVGGPEGYTF,TGCAGCGTTGTCGGGGGACCCGAGGGCTACACCTTC,NA,TRBJ1-2,NA,TRBV29-1
CATGGGPSYNEQFF,TGTGCCACAGGGGGGGGCCCTAGTTACAATGAGCAGTTCTTC,NA,TRBJ2-1,once,TRBV2
CASSQMGEEDYGYTF,TGTGCCAGCAGCCAAATGGGGGAGGAGGACTATGGCTACACCTTC,NA,TRBJ1-2,once,TRBV5-4
CASSLDRGPGNTIYF,TGTGCCAGCAGTTTGGACAGGGGGCCTGGAAACACCATATATTTT,TRBD1,TRBJ1-3,NA,TRBV6-5
CASSFPSNTGELFF,TGTGCCAGCAGCTTTCCATCGAACACCGGGGAGCTGTTTTTT,NA,TRBJ2-2,NA,TRBV7-9
CSVKLAGGPETQYF,TGCAGCGTTAAACTAGCGGGGGGACCAGAGACCCAGTACTTC,TRBD2,TRBJ2-5,NA,TRBV29-1
CASKQSETQYF,TGTGCCAGCAAGCAATCAGAGACCCAGTACTTC,NA,TRBJ2-5,once,TRBV6-1
CASSHSGRVQETQYF,TGTGCCAGCAGCCATAGCGGGAGGGTTCAAGAGACCCAGTACTTC,TRBD2,TRBJ2-5,NA,TRBV5-4
CASSLTSGGNTGELFF,TGTGCCAGCAGCTTAACCTCTGGGGGGAACACCGGGGAGCTGTTTTTT,NA,TRBJ2-2,NA,TRBV7-3